Given below is one TCR beta chain in context. The target antigen is unknown. The sample is drawn from a study of blood T cells in healthy people across ages. Study-wide findings and caveats: It was the long-lived donors that had more naive CD4+ cells and higher diversity than aged donors. Expanded clonotype shifts may have been confounded, as the donors had an unknown CMV status.

It was with a sample-barcoded 5' primer and a J-beta primer mix that a second PCR of roughly 7 to 12 cycles was run. TCRdb reprocessed the 5' RACE reads with MiXCR, giving one entry per CDR3 protein. The sample has approximately 600,000 distinct CDR3 sequences, 58% seen once. Trimming removed 4 bases from V and 6 bases from J, with 9 bases in between. CDR3 length equals 12 residues. Researchers report isolating at least 6 million PBMCs per sample. This rearrangement joins TRBV12-3 or TRBV12-4 to TRBJ2-5; no firm D call. This receptor was obtained from a man aged 55 to 70 in good health. The sample comprised blood. The CDR3 region is CASSSGQKTQYF. The DNA for the CDR3 is TGTGCCAGCAGTTCCGGGCAGAAGACCCAGTACTTC.